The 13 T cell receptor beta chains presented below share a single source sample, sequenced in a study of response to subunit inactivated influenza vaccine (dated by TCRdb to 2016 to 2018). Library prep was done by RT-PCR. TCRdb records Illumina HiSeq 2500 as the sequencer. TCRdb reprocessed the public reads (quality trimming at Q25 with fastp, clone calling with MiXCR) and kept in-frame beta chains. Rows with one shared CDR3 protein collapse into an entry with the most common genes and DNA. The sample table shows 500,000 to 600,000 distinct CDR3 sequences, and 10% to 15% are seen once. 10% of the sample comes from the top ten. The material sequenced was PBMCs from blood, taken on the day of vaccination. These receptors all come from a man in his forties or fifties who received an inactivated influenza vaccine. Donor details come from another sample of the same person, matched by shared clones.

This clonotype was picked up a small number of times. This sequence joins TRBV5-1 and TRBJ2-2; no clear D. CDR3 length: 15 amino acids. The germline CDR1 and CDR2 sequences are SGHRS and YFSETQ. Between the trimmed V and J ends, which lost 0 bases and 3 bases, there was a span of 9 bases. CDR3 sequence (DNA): TGCGCCAGCAGCTTGGGGGTCGTCGACACCGGGGAGCTGTTTTTT. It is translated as CASSLGVVDTGELFF. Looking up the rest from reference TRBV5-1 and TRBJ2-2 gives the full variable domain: KAGVTQTPRYLIKTRGQQVTLSCSPISGHRSVSWYQQTPGQGLQFLFEYFSETQRNKGNFPGRFSGRQFSNSRSEMNVSTLELGDSALYLCASSLGVVDTGELFFGEGSRLTVL.

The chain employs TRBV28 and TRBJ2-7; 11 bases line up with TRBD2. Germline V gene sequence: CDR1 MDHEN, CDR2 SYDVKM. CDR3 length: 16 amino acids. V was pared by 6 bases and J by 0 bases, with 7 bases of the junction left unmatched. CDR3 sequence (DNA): TGTGCCAGCAGGAAGGGACTAGCGGAAATCTCCTACGAGCAGTACTTC. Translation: CASRKGLAEISYEQYF.

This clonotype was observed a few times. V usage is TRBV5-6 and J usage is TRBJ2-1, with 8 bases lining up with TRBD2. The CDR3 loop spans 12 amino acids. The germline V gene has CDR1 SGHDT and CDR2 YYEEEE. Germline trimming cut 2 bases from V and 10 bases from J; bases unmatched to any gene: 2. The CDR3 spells CASSFTSGEQFF. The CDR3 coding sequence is TGTGCCAGCAGCTTTACTAGCGGAGAGCAGTTCTTC.

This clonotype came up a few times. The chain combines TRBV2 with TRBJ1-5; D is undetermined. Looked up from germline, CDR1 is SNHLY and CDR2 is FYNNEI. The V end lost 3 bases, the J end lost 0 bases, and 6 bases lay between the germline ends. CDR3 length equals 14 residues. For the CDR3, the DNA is TGTGCCAGCAGTGATTTTTATAGCAATCAGCCCCAGCATTTT. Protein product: CASSDFYSNQPQHF.

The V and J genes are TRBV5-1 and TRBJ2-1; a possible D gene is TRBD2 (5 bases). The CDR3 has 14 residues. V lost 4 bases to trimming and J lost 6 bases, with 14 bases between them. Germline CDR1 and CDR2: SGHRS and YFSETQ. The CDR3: CASSPGWLGNEQFF. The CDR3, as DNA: TGCGCCAGCAGCCCGGGATGGCTCGGCAATGAGCAGTTCTTC.

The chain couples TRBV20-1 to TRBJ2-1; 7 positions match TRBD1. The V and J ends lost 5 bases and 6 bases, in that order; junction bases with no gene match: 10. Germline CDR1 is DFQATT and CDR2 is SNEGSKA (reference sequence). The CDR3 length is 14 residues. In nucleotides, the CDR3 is TGCAGTGCTGCCCCCGGGACAGCCCTCAATGAGCAGTTCTTC. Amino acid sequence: CSAAPGTALNEQFF.

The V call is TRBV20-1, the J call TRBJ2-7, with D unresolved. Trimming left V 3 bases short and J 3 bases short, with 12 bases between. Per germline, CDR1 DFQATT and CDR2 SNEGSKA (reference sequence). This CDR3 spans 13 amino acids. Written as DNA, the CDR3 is TGCAGTGCTAGGGCAGACAAGGTCTACGAGCAGTACTTC. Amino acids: CSARADKVYEQYF.

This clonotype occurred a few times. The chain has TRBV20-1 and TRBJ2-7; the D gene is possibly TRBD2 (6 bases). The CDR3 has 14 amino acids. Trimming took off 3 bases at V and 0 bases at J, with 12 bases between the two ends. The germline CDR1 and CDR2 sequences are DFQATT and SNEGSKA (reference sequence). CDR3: CSASAGSSSYEQYF. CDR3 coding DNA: TGCAGTGCTAGTGCGGGGTCCAGCTCCTACGAGCAGTACTTC.

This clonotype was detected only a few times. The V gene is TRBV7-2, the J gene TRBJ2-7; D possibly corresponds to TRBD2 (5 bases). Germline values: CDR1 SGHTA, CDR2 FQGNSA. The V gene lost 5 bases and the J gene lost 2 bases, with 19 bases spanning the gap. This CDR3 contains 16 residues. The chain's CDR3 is CASSLSVAGGAYEQYF. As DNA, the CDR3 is TGTGCCAGCAGCCTCTCTGTGGCCGGAGGCGCCTACGAGCAGTACTTC.

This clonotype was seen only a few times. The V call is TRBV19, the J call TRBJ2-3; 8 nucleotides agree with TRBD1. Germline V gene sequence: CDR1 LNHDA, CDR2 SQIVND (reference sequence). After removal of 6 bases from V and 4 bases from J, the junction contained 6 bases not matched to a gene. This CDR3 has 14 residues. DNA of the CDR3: TGTGCCAGTAGACCGGACAGGGCGTCAGATACGCAGTATTTT. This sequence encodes CASRPDRASDTQYF.

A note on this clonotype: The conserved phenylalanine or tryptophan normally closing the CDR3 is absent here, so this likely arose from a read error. The CDR3 here is CASSWGAWTGHTEAFL. The CDR3 DNA reads as TGCGCCAGCAGCTGGGGAGCTTGGACAGGGCACACTGAAGCTTTCCTT. V and J are TRBV5-1 and TRBJ1-1; 8 bases line up with TRBD1. The V and J ends lost 3 bases and 3 bases, in that order; junction bases with no gene match: 10. Germline-derived CDR1 and CDR2 are SGHRS and YFSETQ. The CDR3 sequence is 16 residues long.

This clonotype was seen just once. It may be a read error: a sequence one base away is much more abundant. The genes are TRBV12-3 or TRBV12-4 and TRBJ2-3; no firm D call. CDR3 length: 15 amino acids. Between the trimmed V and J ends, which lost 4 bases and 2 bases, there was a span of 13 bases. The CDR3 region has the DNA TGTGCCAGCAGTTACGAGGCTAGATCCACAGATACGCAGTATTTT. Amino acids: CASSYEARSTDTQYF.

The DNA of the CDR3 is TGCGCCAGCAGAAAGACAGGCGGGCGCGGGAACACCGGGGAGCTGTTTTTT. Protein product: CASRKTGGRGNTGELFF. The V call is TRBV4-1, the J call TRBJ2-2; TRBD1 might be the D (6 bases). Trimming cost V 6 bases and J 1 base, with 18 bases left between them. Germline CDR1 MGHRA, CDR2 YSYEKL. The CDR3 sequence is 17 residues long.